This T cell receptor (beta chain) was captured in a study of technical replicates of blood from several donors (TCRdb year 2017). The library was prepared using the immunoSEQ multiplex PCR assay. What TCRdb holds here is the immuneACCESS table cut down to in-frame rearrangements. Part of the clones is not present; checked against another copy, under half of the missing clones reflect an unresolved V gene, and the others are unexplained. The sample has approximately 65,000 clones on record, 70% to 90% of them singletons. Around 5% of the sample lies in the top ten. Regarding this clone: Its antigen remains unidentified. No base quality values were provided; no much bigger clone lies one nucleotide off.

Sequences SGHNT (CDR1) and YYREEE (CDR2) are obtained from the germline V gene (reference sequence). Inclusive of the bounding cysteine and phenylalanine, the CDR3 is 15 residues long. The kept DNA is CDR3 alone, 45 bases in frame from the first base. The germline V and J ends show losses of 3 bases and 1 base respectively, and no gene match explains 4 bases of the junction. Material for sequencing was PBMCs. The chain was built from TRBV5-4 and TRBJ2-5, with 9 bases in between that match TRBD2. The source of this sequence is a human donor in good health. Some clones in this sample may be carry-over from other donors' samples. The CDR3 here reads CASSWRREGQETQYF. The DNA reads TGTGCCAGCAGCTGGAGGCGGGAGGGCCAAGAGACCCAGTACTTC.